This entry concerns a single T cell receptor beta chain. Its antigen is not identified. This entry belongs to a study of cytomegalovirus exposure and HLA in healthy donors. Overall study findings and caveats: It was likely that a cluster of highly shared sequence variants was a sequencing artifact. An apparent linkage of common viral pathogens to several of the most significant clusters emerged in a later analysis. Listed as cytomegalovirus-associated were 150 or so TCR beta chains. Despite most TCR sequences being rare, some public TCRs occurred in many donors.

In the PCR, 60 Vbeta and 13 Jbeta primers were used. Some clones are missing from TCRdb's copy, which holds only in-frame ones; the method was immunoSEQ multiplex PCR. The table shows about 170,000 clones, with about 59% occurring only once. Germline-derived CDR1 and CDR2 are SGHRS and YFSETQ. The CDR3 has 15 amino acids. V was pared by 4 bases and J by 3 bases, with 15 bases between. The sequence derives from a man aged 35 to 55 in good health and CMV-seronegative. Source material: PBMCs. The chain combines TRBV5-1 with TRBJ2-3; D possibly corresponds to TRBD1 (6 bases). CDR3 nucleotides: TGCGCCAGCAGCAGACAACAGGGTAATACAGATACGCAGTATTTT. This sequence encodes CASSRQQGNTDTQYF.